This T cell receptor (beta chain) is drawn from a study of T cells of healthy individuals. MiXCR was run by TCRdb on the 5' RACE reads, yielding one entry per CDR3 protein. This table holds 35,000 to 45,000 distinct CDR3 sequences, about 4.2% found once. This clonotype was seen a few times. The length of the CDR3 is 15 residues. Germline loops: CDR1 SGHVS, CDR2 FQNEAQ. J was trimmed by 4 bases and V by 1 base; bases with no gene match: 3. This chain links TRBV7-8 with TRBJ1-2; 10 bases are a match to TRBD1. This TCR came from a human donor in good health. CDR3 coding DNA: TGTGCCAGCAGCTTAGGAGGGGACAGGGGCTATGGCTACACCTTC. Translated, it gives CASSLGGDRGYGYTF.